This TCR beta chain came from a study of blood T cell repertoires in COVID-19. Across the whole study: There were acute and convalescent COVID-19 samples, and they came from the United States, Italy and Spain.

The protocol was immunoSEQ multiplex PCR, while the TCRdb copy is restricted to in-frame clones and leaves out a portion. The sample carries some 76,000 clones, approximately 90% recorded once. This clone was observed a handful of times. The CDR3 spans 15 residues. Trimming left V 2 bases short and J 6 bases short, with 13 bases between. The germline V gene has CDR1 KGHSH and CDR2 LQKENI. The sequencing sample was made of peripheral blood. The clonotype originates from a man aged 60 to 75 with acute or convalescent COVID-19. The chain couples TRBV18 to TRBJ1-4, with D possibly matching TRBD1 (6 bases). CDR3 DNA sequence: TGTGCCAGCTCACCAGGATGGGGGCAGGATGAAAAACTGTTTTTT. Translation: CASSPGWGQDEKLFF.